This TCR beta chain comes out of a study of blood T cell repertoires in COVID-19. On the study more broadly: COVID-19 samples, acute and convalescent, were from the United States, Italy and Spain.

Profiled with immunoSEQ multiplex PCR; TCRdb holds only in-frame clones, not every one. The sample holds around 200,000 clones; around 90% are singletons and the top ten take approximately 1.1%. This clone was seen once. Germline CDR1 reads LGHNA; CDR2 reads YNFKEQ. V lost 0 bases, J lost 1 base, and 7 bases lay in between. The CDR3 covers 14 residues. The study recruited people aged roughly 18 to 89 years across roughly 25 US areas. The sequenced material came from PBMCs or T cells enriched from blood (not recorded which). This receptor was taken from a man aged 25 to 45 who had recovered from COVID-19. The chain employs TRBV4-2 and TRBJ2-7; D remains ambiguous. This CDR3 is CASSQEWQSYEQYF. The CDR3 DNA is TGTGCCAGCAGCCAAGAGTGGCAGTCCTACGAGCAGTACTTC.